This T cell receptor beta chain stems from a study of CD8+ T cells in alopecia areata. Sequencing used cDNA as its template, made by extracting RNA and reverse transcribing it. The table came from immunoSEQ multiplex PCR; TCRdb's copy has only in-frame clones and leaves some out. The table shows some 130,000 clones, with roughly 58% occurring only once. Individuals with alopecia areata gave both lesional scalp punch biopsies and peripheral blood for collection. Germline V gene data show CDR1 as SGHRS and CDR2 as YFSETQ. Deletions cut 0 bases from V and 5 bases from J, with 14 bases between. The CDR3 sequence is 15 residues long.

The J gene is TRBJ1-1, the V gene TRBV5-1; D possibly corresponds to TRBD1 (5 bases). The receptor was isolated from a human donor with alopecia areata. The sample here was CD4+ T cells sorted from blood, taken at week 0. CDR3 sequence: CASSLAPGSRTEAFF. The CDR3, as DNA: TGCGCCAGCAGCTTGGCTCCAGGGTCGCGGACTGAAGCTTTCTTT.